The 17 T cell receptor beta chains presented below share a single source sample, sequenced in a study of CD8+ T cells in alopecia areata. It was cDNA, reverse transcribed from extracted RNA, that served as the sequencing template. TCRdb's table, derived via immunoSEQ multiplex PCR, lists solely in-frame clones and lacks some. The sample offers 200,000 to 300,000 clones and no singletons, the top ten holding 1.2%. Sorting used CD4, CD8alpha, NKG2D, NKG2ACE and other markers on pooled cutaneous lymph node cells. Sequenced material: CD4+ T cells sorted from a lymph node. The receptor set was obtained from a C3H/HeJ mouse with alopecia areata. The MHC haplotype of the strain is H2-k.

Comments on this clone: Gene names and germline refer to mouse. The CDR3 is cut off 4 residues early in the read; its end comes from the germline J gene. The genes are TRBV5 and TRBJ2-7, with 8 bases aligning to TRBD2. Germline CDR1 is LGHNA and CDR2 is YNLKQL (reference sequence). V trimming: 0 bases; J trimming: 3 bases; junction bases outside the gene matches: 7. This CDR3 contains 16 residues. CDR3 DNA, as far as it was read: TGTGCCAGCAGCCAAGATCCGGGGGGGGCCTTCTAT. Protein: CASSQDPGGAFY. The whole CDR3 protein reads CASSQDPGGAFYEQYF.

Concerning this clone: Mouse names are used for the genes. Read coverage stops 4 residues before the CDR3 terminus; the germline J gene supplies the remainder. V is TRBV31 and J is TRBJ2-7, with TRBD2 identical over 9 bases. V trimming: 0 bases; J trimming: 3 bases; junction bases outside the gene matches: 3. This CDR3 comprises 14 residues. CDR1 GKSSPN and CDR2 SITVG come from the germline V gene. The CDR3 reads CAWSLPGGDYEQYF. The covered CDR3 bases are TGTGCCTGGAGTCTACCTGGGGGGGACTAT.

This clone was detected ten times or more. Here the gene names and germline are mouse. The observed sequence ends 4 residues before the CDR3 terminus, with the missing tail filled in from the germline J gene. At the DNA level, this CDR3 is encoded by other sequences in the same sample as well. This chain uses TRBV17 with TRBJ2-7; TRBD2 matches 7 bases. The CDR3 covers 15 residues. V dropped 0 bases and J dropped 0; count of bases not matched to a gene: 2. CDR1 is MNHDT and CDR2 is YYDKIL in the germline V gene. CDR3 protein: CASSRDWGSSYEQYF. The sequenced part of the CDR3 DNA is TGTGCTAGCAGTAGAGACTGGGGGAGCTCCTAT.

In regard to this clone: These gene names are mouse names. The read is 4 residues too short to cover the CDR3 end, so that end is filled in from the germline J gene. This rearrangement joins TRBV5 to TRBJ1-1; TRBD1 is a possible D gene (5 bases). This CDR3 is 12 amino acids long. Per the germline V gene, CDR1 is LGHNA and CDR2 is YNLKQL (reference sequence). CDR3 in amino acids: CASSQDDREVFF. CDR3 DNA (partial): TGTGCCAGCAGCCAAGATGACAGA.

In its sample, this clone was seen a few times. Germline and genes here are mouse. Read coverage stops 4 residues before the CDR3 terminus; the germline J gene supplies the remainder. The chain recombines TRBV1 with TRBJ2-1; maybe TRBD2 (6 bases). The CDR3 is made up of 14 amino acids. V lost 0 bases and J 6 bases, leaving 9 bases between the germline ends. Germline lookup yields CDR1 NSQYPW and CDR2 LRSPGD (reference sequence). The CDR3 is CTCSADGGTAEQFF. The sequenced CDR3 bases are TGCACCTGCAGTGCAGATGGGGGTACTGCT.

This clone was seen a few times. Mouse germline and gene names are used. The read comes to an end 4 residues before the CDR3 does, leaving the germline J gene to fill in the end. This chain uses TRBV5 with TRBJ2-7; D gene ambiguous. CDR3 length equals 13 residues. Germline V gene lookup returns CDR1 LGHNA and CDR2 YNLKQL (reference sequence). With 1 base removed from V and 3 bases from J, the gap between germline ends came to 7 bases. The DNA read from the CDR3 is TGTGCCAGCAGCCAAGCCCACATCTAT. Protein: CASSQAHIY. The entire CDR3 protein is CASSQAHIYEQYF.

With regard to this clone: Gene names and germline match the mouse. The read ends 4 residues early relative to the CDR3; the germline J gene fills the gap. At the DNA level, this CDR3 is encoded by other sequences in the same sample as well. This chain uses TRBV31 with TRBJ2-3, with D tentatively TRBD1 (6 bases). V was cut by 1 base and J by 0 bases, with 11 bases left in between. Germline CDR1 reads GKSSPN; CDR2 reads SITVG. The CDR3 runs 15 residues. The sequenced part of the CDR3 DNA is TGTGCCTGGAGTCCCGGGACATCTAGTGCAGAA. Translation: CAWSPGTSSAE. The CDR3 reads in full as CAWSPGTSSAETLYF.

This clone came up a few times. Germline and genes: mouse. The CDR3 extends 4 residues past the end of the read, so its final part is completed from the germline J gene. The rearrangement uses TRBV1 and TRBJ2-5; 8 bases line up with TRBD1. Germline V gives CDR1 NSQYPW, CDR2 LRSPGD (reference sequence). CDR3 length: 14 amino acids. The CDR3 here is CTCSAEGQEDTQYF. The part of the CDR3 DNA that was read is TGCACCTGCAGTGCAGAGGGACAGGAGGAC.

This clone was counted only a few times. Germline and genes: mouse. The read terminates 4 residues before the CDR3 end, so the remaining end is supplied by the germline J gene. V usage is TRBV1 and J usage is TRBJ2-1; 12 bases map to TRBD2. The CDR3 extends over 16 amino acids. Germline lookup yields CDR1 NSQYPW and CDR2 LRSPGD (reference sequence). Trimming removed 2 bases from V and 2 bases from J; junction bases left unmatched: 1. The covered CDR3 bases are TGCACCTGCAGTGCAAGGGACTGGGGGGACTATGCT. Protein: CTCSARDWGDYA. The CDR3 in its entirety is CTCSARDWGDYAEQFF.

This clone came up a few times. Gene names and germline match the mouse. With the read ending 4 residues before the CDR3 end, the germline J gene is used to fill in that end. The chain couples TRBV31 to TRBJ1-1; perhaps TRBD1 as D (5 bases). Trimming pared 5 bases from V and 0 bases from J, leaving 7 bases between. CDR1 and CDR2 from the germline V gene are GKSSPN and SITVG. The CDR3 extends over 12 amino acids. CDR3 DNA (partial): TGTGCCTGGTTGGGGGCAAACACA. The encoded protein is CAWLGANT. The CDR3 as a whole reads CAWLGANTEVFF.

There are a few counts of this clone. The germline and genes are mouse ones. Coverage ceases 4 residues before the CDR3 finishes, and the germline J gene fills in the end. This rearrangement joins TRBV19 to TRBJ2-1; 9 bases line up with TRBD1. V lost 7 bases and J lost 3; bases outside the gene matches: 2. CDR3 length: 13 amino acids. Germline V gene sequence: CDR1 FNHDT, CDR2 SITEND (reference sequence). This CDR3 is CASDRGFYAEQFF. The DNA read from the CDR3 is TGTGCCAGCGACAGGGGGTTCTATGCT.

This clone was observed a few times. Here the gene names and germline are mouse. The read comes to an end 4 residues before the CDR3 does, leaving the germline J gene to fill in the end. Other DNA sequences in this sample translate to the same CDR3. V gene TRBV31 combines with J gene TRBJ1-2; D is possibly TRBD1 (6 bases). CDR3 length equals 14 residues. Germline CDR1 GKSSPN, CDR2 SITVG. V was pared by 0 bases and J by 0 bases, with 8 bases between. The CDR3 DNA, read in part, is TGTGCCTGGAGTCTACAGGGTTCAAACTCC. The encoded protein is CAWSLQGSNS. The full CDR3 sequence reads CAWSLQGSNSDYTF.

Concerning this clone itself: Genes here carry mouse names. The sequence runs out 4 residues before the end of the CDR3; the remainder is reconstructed from the germline J gene. The chain joins TRBV19 to TRBJ2-5, with D tentatively TRBD1 (5 bases). CDR3 length equals 14 residues. V lost 2 bases to trimming and J lost 0 bases, with 7 bases between them. Germline V gives CDR1 FNHDT, CDR2 SITEND (reference sequence). The CDR3 bases that were read are TGTGCCAGCAGTATGTCAGGGAACCAAGAC. Amino acids: CASSMSGNQD. The complete CDR3 sequence is CASSMSGNQDTQYF.

Worth noting for this clone: Mouse gene names and germline throughout. The same CDR3 is also encoded by other DNA sequences in this sample. CDR3 DNA (partial): TGTGCCAGCAGTATAGTGGGGGGGCTCTATGCT. Its protein product is CASSIVGGLYA. The complete CDR3 sequence is CASSIVGGLYAEQFF. This chain connects TRBV19 to TRBJ2-1, with 9 nucleotides matching TRBD2. The read is 4 residues too short to cover the CDR3 end, so that end is filled in from the germline J gene. J was trimmed by 3 bases and V by 0 bases; bases with no gene match: 1. CDR3 size: 15 residues. The germline CDR1 and CDR2 sequences are FNHDT and SITEND (reference sequence).

Of note for this clone: Any gene name here is a mouse gene name. The CDR3 end lies 4 residues beyond the end of the read and is filled in from the germline J gene. The chain uses TRBV14 and TRBJ2-5; 9 nucleotides agree with TRBD1. The CDR3 extends over 13 amino acids. Per the germline V gene, CDR1 is SGHDT and CDR2 is FRDEAV. CDR3 sequence: CASSADRGDTQYF. The DNA read from the CDR3 is TGTGCCAGCAGTGCGGACAGGGGCGAC. The complete variable domain, with remaining parts taken from reference TRBV14 and TRBJ2-5, reads EAGVTQSPRYAVLQEGQAVSFWCDPISGHDTLYWYQQPRDQGPQLLVYFRDEAVIDNSQLPSDRFSAVRPKGTNSTLKIQSAKQGDTATYLCASSADRGDTQYFGPGTRLLVL.

This clone was counted a few times. Gene names denote mouse genes. Sequencing ends 4 residues short of the CDR3 end; the germline J gene provides the rest. The chain uses TRBV13-3 and TRBJ2-1; 11 nucleotides agree with TRBD1. The CDR3 sequence is 16 residues long. Germline CDR1 reads NNHDY; CDR2 reads SYVADS. Losses at the gene ends were 4 bases for V and 2 bases for J; bases not matched to a gene: 5. CDR3 sequence reads: CASSPWTGGDYAEQFF. CDR3 DNA, as far as it was read: TGTGCCAGCAGTCCCTGGACAGGGGGCGACTATGCT.

Note on this clone: Gene names follow the mouse nomenclature. The read is 4 residues too short to cover the CDR3 end, so that end is filled in from the germline J gene. The rearrangement joins TRBV19 to TRBJ2-7; 9 nucleotides agree with TRBD1. In germline, CDR1 is FNHDT, CDR2 SITEND (reference sequence). The CDR3 totals 13 residues. The CDR3 sequence: CASRRGTGYEQYF. CDR3 bases read: TGTGCCAGCAGGAGAGGGACAGGGTAT.